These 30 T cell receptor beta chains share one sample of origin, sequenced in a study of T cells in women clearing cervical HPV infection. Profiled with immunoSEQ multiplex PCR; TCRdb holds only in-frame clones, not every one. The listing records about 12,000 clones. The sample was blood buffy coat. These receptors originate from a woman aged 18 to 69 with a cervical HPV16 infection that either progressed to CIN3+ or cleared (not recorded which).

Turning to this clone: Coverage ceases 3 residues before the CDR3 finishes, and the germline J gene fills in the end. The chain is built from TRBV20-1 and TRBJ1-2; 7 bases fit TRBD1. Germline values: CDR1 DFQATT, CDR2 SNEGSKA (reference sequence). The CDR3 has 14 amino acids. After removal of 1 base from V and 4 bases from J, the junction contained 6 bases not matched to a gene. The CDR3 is CSARVTTGVYGYTF. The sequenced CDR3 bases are TGCAGTGCTAGAGTGACTACAGGGGTCTATGGC.

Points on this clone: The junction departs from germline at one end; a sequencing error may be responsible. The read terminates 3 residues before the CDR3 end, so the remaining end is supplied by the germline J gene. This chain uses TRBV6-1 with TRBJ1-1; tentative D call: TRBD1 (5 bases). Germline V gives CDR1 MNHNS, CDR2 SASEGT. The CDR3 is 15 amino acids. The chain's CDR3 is CASGGAQSLNTGAFF. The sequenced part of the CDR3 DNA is TGTGCCAGCGGTGGGGCACAGAGCCTGAACACTGGA.

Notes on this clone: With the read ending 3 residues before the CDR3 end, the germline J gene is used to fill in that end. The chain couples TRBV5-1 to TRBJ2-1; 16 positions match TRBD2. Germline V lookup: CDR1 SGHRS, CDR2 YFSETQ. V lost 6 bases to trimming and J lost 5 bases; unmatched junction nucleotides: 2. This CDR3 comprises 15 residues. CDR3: CASTGTSGGDNEQFF. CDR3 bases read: TGCGCCAGCACCGGGACTAGCGGGGGGGACAATGAG.

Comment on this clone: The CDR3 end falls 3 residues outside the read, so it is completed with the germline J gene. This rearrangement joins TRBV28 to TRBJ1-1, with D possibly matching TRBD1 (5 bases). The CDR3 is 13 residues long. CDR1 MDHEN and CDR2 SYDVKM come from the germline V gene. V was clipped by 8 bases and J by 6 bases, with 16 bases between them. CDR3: CASGLGGTAEAFF. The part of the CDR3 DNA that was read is TGTGCCAGCGGACTGGGGGGAACGGCTGAA.

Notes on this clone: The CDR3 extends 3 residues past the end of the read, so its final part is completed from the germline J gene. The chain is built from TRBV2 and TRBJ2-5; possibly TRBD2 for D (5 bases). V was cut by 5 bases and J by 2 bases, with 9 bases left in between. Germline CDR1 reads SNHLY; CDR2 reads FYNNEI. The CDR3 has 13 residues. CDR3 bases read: TGTGCCAGCAGTAAGGACTGGCAAGAGACC. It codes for CASSKDWQET. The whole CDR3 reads CASSKDWQETQYF.

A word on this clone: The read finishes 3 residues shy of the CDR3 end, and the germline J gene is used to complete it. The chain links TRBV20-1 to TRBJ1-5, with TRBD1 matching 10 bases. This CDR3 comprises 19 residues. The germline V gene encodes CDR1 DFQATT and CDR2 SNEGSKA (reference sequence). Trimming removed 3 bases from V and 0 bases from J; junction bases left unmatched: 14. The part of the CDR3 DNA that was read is TGCAGTGCTAGGGATCGGCGGACAGGGGGAAGGAATAGCAATCAGCCC. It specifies CSARDRRTGGRNSNQP. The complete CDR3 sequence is CSARDRRTGGRNSNQPQHF.

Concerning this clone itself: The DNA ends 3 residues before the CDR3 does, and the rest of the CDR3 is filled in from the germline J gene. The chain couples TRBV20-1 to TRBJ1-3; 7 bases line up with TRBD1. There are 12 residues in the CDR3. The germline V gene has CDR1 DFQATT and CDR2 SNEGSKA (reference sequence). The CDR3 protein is CSAKGAQAPIYF. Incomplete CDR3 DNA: TGCAGTGCAAAGGGGGCGCAGGCCCCC.

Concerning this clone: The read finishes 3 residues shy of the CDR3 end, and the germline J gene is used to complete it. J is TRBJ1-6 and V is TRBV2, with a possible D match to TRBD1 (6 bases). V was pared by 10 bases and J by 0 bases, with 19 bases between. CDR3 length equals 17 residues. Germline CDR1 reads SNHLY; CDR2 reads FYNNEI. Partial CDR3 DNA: TGTGCCACCCAGACAGGCGAATATTCCTCCTATAATTCACCC. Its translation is CATQTGEYSSYNSP. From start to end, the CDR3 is CATQTGEYSSYNSPLHF. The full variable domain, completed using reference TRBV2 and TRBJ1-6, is EPEVTQTPSHQVTQMGQEVILRCVPISNHLYFYWYRQILGQKVEFLVSFYNNEISEKSEIFDDQFSVERPDGSNFTLKIRSTKLEDSAMYFCATQTGEYSSYNSPLHFGNGTRLTVT.

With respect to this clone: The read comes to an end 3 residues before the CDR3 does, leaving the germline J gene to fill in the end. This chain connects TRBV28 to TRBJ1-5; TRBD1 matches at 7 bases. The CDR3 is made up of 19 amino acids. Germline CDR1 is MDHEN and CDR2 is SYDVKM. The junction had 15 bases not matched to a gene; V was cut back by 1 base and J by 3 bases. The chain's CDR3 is CASSLLLLGRDRDNQPQHF. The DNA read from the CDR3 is TGTGCCAGCAGTTTATTGTTGCTCGGGCGAGACAGGGACAATCAGCCC.

CDR3 sequence reads: CASSGPGITGTDTQYF. The sequenced part of the CDR3 DNA is TGTGCCAGCAGCGGGCCAGGAATTACAGGCACAGATACG. The rearrangement uses TRBV9 and TRBJ2-3; D is unresolved. The sequence runs out 3 residues before the end of the CDR3; the remainder is reconstructed from the germline J gene. Looked up from germline, CDR1 is SGDLS and CDR2 is YYNGEE. V was clipped by 3 bases and J by 1 base, with 15 bases between them. This CDR3 is built from 16 residues.

CDR3 sequence reads: CASSYIHTATDTQYF. The sequenced CDR3 bases are TGTGCCAGCAGCTACATACACACCGCAACAGATACG. V gene TRBV5-4 combines with J gene TRBJ2-3; D gene uncertain. The read ends 3 residues before the CDR3 terminus; that terminus is restored from the germline J gene. The CDR3 totals 15 residues. Germline CDR1 SGHNT, CDR2 YYREEE (reference sequence). The V end was cut by 3 bases, the J end by 3 bases, with 14 bases between.

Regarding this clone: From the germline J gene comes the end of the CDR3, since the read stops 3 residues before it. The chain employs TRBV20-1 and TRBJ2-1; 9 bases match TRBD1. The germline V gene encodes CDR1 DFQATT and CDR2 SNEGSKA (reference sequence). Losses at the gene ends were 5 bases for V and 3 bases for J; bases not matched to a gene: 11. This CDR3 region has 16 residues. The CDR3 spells CSAFATPGQGYNEQFF. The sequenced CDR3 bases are TGCAGTGCTTTCGCTACACCGGGACAGGGCTACAATGAG.

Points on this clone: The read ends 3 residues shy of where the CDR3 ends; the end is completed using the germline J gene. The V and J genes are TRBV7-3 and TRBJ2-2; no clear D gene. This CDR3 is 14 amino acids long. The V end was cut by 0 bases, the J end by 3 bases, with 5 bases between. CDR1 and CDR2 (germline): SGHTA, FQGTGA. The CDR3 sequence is CASSLTRDTGELFF. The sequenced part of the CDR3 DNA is TGTGCCAGCAGCTTAACTAGGGACACCGGGGAG.

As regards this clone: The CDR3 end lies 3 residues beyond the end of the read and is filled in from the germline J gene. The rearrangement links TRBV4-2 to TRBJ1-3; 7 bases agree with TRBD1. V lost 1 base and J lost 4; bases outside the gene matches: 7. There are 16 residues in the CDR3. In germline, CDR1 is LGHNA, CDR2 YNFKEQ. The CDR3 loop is CASSQVGDSLGNTIYF. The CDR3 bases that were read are TGTGCCAGCAGCCAAGTGGGGGACAGTTTGGGAAACACC.

The CDR3 is CASSPAGQGGYGYTF. The CDR3 bases that were read are TGTGCCAGCTCACCAGCAGGCCAGGGAGGGTATGGC. V and J are TRBV18 and TRBJ1-2, with a tentative D call TRBD1 (5 bases). Read coverage stops 3 residues before the CDR3 terminus; the germline J gene supplies the remainder. The CDR3 spans 15 residues. Trimming took 2 bases from V and 5 from J, leaving 15 bases between them. Germline V gene lookup returns CDR1 KGHSH and CDR2 LQKENI.

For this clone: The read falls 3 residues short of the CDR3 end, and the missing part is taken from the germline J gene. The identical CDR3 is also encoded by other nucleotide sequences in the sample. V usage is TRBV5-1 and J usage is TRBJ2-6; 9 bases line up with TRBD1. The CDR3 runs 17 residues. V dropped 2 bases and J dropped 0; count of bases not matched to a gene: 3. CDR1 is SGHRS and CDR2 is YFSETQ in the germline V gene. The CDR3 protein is CASSFQTGGSGANVLTF. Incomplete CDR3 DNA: TGCGCCAGCAGCTTCCAGACAGGGGGCTCTGGGGCCAACGTC.

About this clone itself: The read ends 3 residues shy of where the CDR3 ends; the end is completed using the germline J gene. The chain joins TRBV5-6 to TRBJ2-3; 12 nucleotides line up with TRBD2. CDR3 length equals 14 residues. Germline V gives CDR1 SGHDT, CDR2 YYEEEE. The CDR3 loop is CASSAGLAGMTQYF. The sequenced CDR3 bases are TGTGCCAGCAGCGCTGGACTAGCGGGGATGACG.

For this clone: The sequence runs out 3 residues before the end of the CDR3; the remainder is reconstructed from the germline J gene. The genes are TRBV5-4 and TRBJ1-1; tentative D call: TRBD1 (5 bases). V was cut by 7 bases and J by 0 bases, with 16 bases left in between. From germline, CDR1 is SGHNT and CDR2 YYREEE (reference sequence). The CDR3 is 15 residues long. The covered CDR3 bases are TGTGCCAGCTTACCGCGGGGCGGGATGAACACTGAA. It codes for CASLPRGGMNTE. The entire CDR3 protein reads CASLPRGGMNTEAFF.

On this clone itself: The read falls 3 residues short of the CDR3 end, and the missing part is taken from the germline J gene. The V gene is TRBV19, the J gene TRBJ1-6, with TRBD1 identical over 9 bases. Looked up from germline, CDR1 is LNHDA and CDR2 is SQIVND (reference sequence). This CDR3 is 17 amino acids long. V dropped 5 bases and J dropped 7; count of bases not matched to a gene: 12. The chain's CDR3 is CASSLTGTGFGNSPLHF. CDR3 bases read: TGTGCCAGTAGTCTTACAGGGACAGGGTTCGGAAATTCACCC.

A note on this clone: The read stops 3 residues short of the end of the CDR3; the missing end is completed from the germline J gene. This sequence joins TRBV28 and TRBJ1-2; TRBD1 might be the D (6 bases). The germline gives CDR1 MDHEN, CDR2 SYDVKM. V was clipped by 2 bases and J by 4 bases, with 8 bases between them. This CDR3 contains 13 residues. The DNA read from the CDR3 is TGTGCCAGCAGTTTAATAGGGGGCTATGGC. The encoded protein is CASSLIGGYG. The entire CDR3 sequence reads CASSLIGGYGYTF.

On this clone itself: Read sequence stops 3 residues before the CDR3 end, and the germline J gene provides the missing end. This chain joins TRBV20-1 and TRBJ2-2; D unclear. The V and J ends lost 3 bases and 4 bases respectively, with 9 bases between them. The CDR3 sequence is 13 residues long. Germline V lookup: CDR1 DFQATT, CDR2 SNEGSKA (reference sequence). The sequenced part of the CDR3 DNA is TGCAGTGCTAGGGCAGTTGCCACCGGGGAG. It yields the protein CSARAVATGE. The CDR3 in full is CSARAVATGELFF.

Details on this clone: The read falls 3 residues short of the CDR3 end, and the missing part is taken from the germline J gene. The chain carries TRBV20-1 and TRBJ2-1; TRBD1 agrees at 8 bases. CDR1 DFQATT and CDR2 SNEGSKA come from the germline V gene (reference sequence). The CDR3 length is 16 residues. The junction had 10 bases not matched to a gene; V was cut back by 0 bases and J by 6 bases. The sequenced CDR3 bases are TGCAGTGCTAGAGATTCAGGGGGCCGGGCCCCCAATGAG. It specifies CSARDSGGRAPNE. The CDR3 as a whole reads CSARDSGGRAPNEQFF.

The DNA read from the CDR3 is TGTGCCTGGACTCCACTTCAAGAGACC. The encoded protein is CAWTPLQET. The CDR3, in full, reads CAWTPLQETQYF. The V call is TRBV30, the J call TRBJ2-5; D is undetermined. Read data end 3 residues before the CDR3 end; the end is taken from the germline J gene. The CDR3 runs 12 residues. CDR1 is GTSNPN and CDR2 is SVGIG in the germline V gene (reference sequence). V dropped 4 bases and J dropped 2 bases, with 8 bases sitting between them.

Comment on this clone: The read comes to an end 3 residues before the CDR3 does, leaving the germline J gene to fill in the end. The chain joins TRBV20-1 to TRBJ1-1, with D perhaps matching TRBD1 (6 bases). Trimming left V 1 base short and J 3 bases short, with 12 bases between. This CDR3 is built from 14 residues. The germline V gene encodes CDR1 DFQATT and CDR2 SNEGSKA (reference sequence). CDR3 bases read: TGCAGTGCTAGAGGTGGGGGCGGCGACACTGAA. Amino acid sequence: CSARGGGGDTE. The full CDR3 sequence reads CSARGGGGDTEAFF.

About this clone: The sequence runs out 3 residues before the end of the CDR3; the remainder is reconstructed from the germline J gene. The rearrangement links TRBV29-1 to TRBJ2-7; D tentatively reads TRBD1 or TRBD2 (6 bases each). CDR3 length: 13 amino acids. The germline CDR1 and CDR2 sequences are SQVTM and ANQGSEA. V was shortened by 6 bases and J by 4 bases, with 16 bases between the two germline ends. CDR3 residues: CSVLDGGGYEQYF. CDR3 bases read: TGCAGCGTATTAGACGGAGGGGGATACGAG.

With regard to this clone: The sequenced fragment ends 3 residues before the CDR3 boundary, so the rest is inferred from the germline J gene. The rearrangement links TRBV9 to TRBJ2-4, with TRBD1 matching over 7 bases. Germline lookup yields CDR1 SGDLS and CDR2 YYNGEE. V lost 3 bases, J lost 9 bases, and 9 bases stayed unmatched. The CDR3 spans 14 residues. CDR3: CASSGDRAEGIQYF. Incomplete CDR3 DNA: TGTGCCAGCAGCGGAGACAGGGCCGAGGGCATT.

CDR3 DNA, as far as it was read: TGTGCCAGCAGTGAGTCCCTCAATGAG. Translation gives CASSESLNE. The whole CDR3 is CASSESLNEQFF. This rearrangement joins TRBV2 to TRBJ2-1, with D unclear. Read sequence stops 3 residues before the CDR3 end, and the germline J gene provides the missing end. Germline V gene data show CDR1 as SNHLY and CDR2 as FYNNEI. V was trimmed by 3 bases and J by 6 bases, leaving 6 bases between them. There are 12 residues in the CDR3.

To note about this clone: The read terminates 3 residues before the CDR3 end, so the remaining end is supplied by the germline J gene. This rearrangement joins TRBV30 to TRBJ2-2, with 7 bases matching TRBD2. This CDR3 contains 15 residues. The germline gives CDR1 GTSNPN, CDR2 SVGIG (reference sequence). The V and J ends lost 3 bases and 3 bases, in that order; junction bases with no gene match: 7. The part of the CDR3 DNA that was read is TGTGCCTGGAGGTTTCGCGGGGGTTACACCGGGGAG. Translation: CAWRFRGGYTGE. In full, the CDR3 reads CAWRFRGGYTGELFF.

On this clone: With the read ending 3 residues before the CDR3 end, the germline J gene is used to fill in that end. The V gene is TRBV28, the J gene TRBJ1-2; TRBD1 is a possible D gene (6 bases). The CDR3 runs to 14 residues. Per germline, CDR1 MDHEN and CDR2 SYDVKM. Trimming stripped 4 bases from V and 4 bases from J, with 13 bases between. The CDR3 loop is CASSSQGTGYGYTF. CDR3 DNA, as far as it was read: TGTGCCAGCAGTTCCCAGGGGACGGGCTATGGC.

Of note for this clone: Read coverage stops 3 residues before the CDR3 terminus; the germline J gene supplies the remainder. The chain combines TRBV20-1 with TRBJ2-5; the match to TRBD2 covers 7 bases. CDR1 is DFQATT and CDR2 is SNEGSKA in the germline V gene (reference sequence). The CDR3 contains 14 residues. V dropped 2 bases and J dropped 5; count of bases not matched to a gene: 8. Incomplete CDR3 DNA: TGCAGTGCTAGACATCCTAGCGGCAGGGAGACC. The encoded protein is CSARHPSGRET. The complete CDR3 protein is CSARHPSGRETQYF.